These 29 T cell receptor beta chains originate from one sample sequenced in a study of beta chain features in type 1 diabetes (dated by TCRdb to the late 2010s). The paper as a whole reports these results and caveats: In all four CD4+ subsets, TCRB CDR3 length was moderately but significantly shorter in type 1 diabetes patients.

The library relied on the immunoSEQ multiplex PCR assay. The entire amount of isolated RNA was reverse transcribed using the High Capacity cDNA Reverse Transcription Kit, so the sequenced TCRB transcripts were expressed ones. In its TCRdb copy, this immuneACCESS table keeps in-frame sequences only and misses some clones. Where compared with another copy, unresolved V genes explain less than half of these, and the others have no known cause. Across this sample there are tens of thousands of clones, with roughly 52% seen only once. Roughly 2.5% of the sample rests with the top ten. For these receptors, no antigen is known. Sequencing was performed on Tregs from blood. Explained via the paper, the cell subset or site label denotes: regulatory CD4+ T cells. The receptors here all came from a middle-aged woman with type 1 diabetes.

V is TRBV5-1 and J is TRBJ2-3; 7 nucleotides align to TRBD1. The J segment lost 4 bases and the V segment lost 2 bases, leaving 4 bases of the junction unmatched. The CDR3 runs 14 residues. Germline V gene lookup returns CDR1 SGHRS and CDR2 YFSETQ. The CDR3 DNA reads as TGCGCCAGCAGCTTTACAGGGGAATCAGATACGCAGTATTTT. Its translation is CASSFTGESDTQYF.

This clone turned up a few times. The rearrangement links TRBV10-3 to TRBJ1-1; D is unclear. Germline values: CDR1 ENHRY, CDR2 SYGVKD. The CDR3 extends over 13 amino acids. Trimming pared 0 bases from V and 7 bases from J, leaving 9 bases between. The CDR3 nucleotides are TGTGCCATCAGTGAGTCGGTCAGCGTTGAAGCTTTCTTT. Its translation: CAISESVSVEAFF.

In its sample, this clone was seen a few times. The V and J genes are TRBV29-1 and TRBJ1-5; 7 nucleotides agree with TRBD1. This CDR3 has 13 amino acids. Germline trimming cut 6 bases from V and 7 bases from J; bases unmatched to any gene: 9. The germline V gene has CDR1 SQVTM and CDR2 ANQGSEA. The DNA of the CDR3 is TGCAGCGTGACGACAGGGCCAGGACAGCCCCAGCATTTT. This translates into CSVTTGPGQPQHF.

Only a few counts were recorded for this clone. CDR3 nucleotides: TGCGCCAGCAGCCAAGAACCGGGTAACGTCCGTTCACCCCTCCACTTT. Translation: CASSQEPGNVRSPLHF. This rearrangement joins TRBV4-1 to TRBJ1-6, with no clear D. V was clipped by 0 bases and J by 9 bases, with 15 bases between them. In germline, CDR1 is MGHRA, CDR2 YSYEKL. The CDR3 loop spans 16 amino acids.

V usage is TRBV19 and J usage is TRBJ1-1, with TRBD1 matching 11 bases. The germline V gene has CDR1 LNHDA and CDR2 SQIVND (reference sequence). Trimming at V came to 10 bases and at J to 5 bases, leaving 15 bases not matched to a gene. This CDR3 is 16 amino acids long. Here the CDR3 reads CATQRDRGSLGTEAFF. CDR3 bases: TGTGCCACCCAACGGGACAGGGGGTCCCTAGGTACTGAAGCTTTCTTT.

V is TRBV7-9 and J is TRBJ2-5; no reliable D call. The CDR3 has 13 residues. The V end lost 0 bases, the J end lost 5 bases, and 7 bases lay between the germline ends. Germline CDR1 reads SEHNR; CDR2 reads FQNEAQ (reference sequence). The CDR3 loop is CASSLASWETQYF. The CDR3 region has the DNA TGTGCCAGCAGCTTAGCTAGCTGGGAGACCCAGTACTTC.

The chain has TRBV5-1 and TRBJ2-4; maybe TRBD1 (5 bases). V was clipped by 4 bases and J by 5 bases, with 16 bases between them. The CDR3 has 15 residues. Germline loops: CDR1 SGHRS, CDR2 YFSETQ. CDR3 sequence reads: CASSPMSGRENIQYF. The CDR3 nucleotides read TGCGCCAGCAGCCCCATGTCAGGGCGCGAAAACATTCAGTACTTC.

This clone occurred a few times. V and J are TRBV7-2 and TRBJ2-6; D is perhaps TRBD1 (5 bases). Trimming pared 0 bases from V and 2 bases from J, leaving 11 bases between. Germline V gene data show CDR1 as SGHTA and CDR2 as FQGNSA. The CDR3 has 17 residues. CDR3 protein: CASSLAGRVPGANVLTF. The CDR3, as DNA: TGTGCCAGCAGCTTAGCTGGCAGGGTTCCTGGGGCCAACGTCCTGACTTTC.

This clone was observed a handful of times. V gene TRBV5-1 combines with J gene TRBJ2-7, with D maybe TRBD2 (5 bases). The CDR3 is 14 residues long. From germline, CDR1 is SGHRS and CDR2 YFSETQ. Trimming pared 0 bases from V and 3 bases from J, leaving 10 bases between. CDR3 sequence: CASSLAGDYYEQYF. CDR3 nucleotide sequence: TGCGCCAGCAGCTTGGCTGGCGACTACTACGAGCAGTACTTC.

DNA for the CDR3: TGTGCCAGCAGCTTGGGACAGGGGTTGCCTATAGGTGGCTACACCTTC. It translates to CASSLGQGLPIGGYTF. The rearrangement joins TRBV5-4 to TRBJ1-2; 8 bases are a match to TRBD1. The V segment lost 0 bases and the J segment 7 bases; nucleotides outside the gene matches: 11. This CDR3 has 16 amino acids. Germline CDR1 reads SGHNT; CDR2 reads YYREEE (reference sequence).

On this clone itself: Germline is not matched at one junction end, which may reflect a read error. The chain uses TRBV7-2 and TRBJ1-6; possible D gene TRBD1, 5 bases. Germline V gene sequence: CDR1 SGHTA, CDR2 FQGNSA. CDR3 size: 14 residues. The CDR3 coding sequence is TGTGCCAGCAGCTTAGACAGGAATAATTCATCCCTCCACTTT. It specifies CASSLDRNNSSLHF.

The chain recombines TRBV6-6 with TRBJ2-7, with TRBD2 identical over 7 bases. Germline lookup yields CDR1 MNHNY and CDR2 SVGAGI (reference sequence). This CDR3 spans 13 amino acids. V dropped 11 bases and J dropped 2; count of bases not matched to a gene: 9. CDR3 coding DNA: TGTGCCGGACGACTAGCTGGAACCTACGAGCAGTACTTC. Its translation: CAGRLAGTYEQYF.

This clone was seen more than once but under ten times. The chain employs TRBV7-9 and TRBJ2-1; perhaps TRBD2 as D (7 bases). V was pared by 4 bases and J by 7 bases, with 20 bases between. The CDR3 covers 16 residues. Germline V gene lookup returns CDR1 SEHNR and CDR2 FQNEAQ (reference sequence). The CDR3 bases are TGTGCCAGCAGCTCCAATTGGGGGGGGCTAGGTAATGAGCAGTTCTTC. Its protein is CASSSNWGGLGNEQFF.

This clone was picked up one time. The same CDR3 is also encoded by other DNA sequences in this sample. The chain joins TRBV19 to TRBJ2-5, with D possibly matching TRBD2 (5 bases). Germline values: CDR1 LNHDA, CDR2 SQIVND (reference sequence). The CDR3 extends over 12 amino acids. V lost 3 bases to trimming and J lost 7 bases, with 9 bases between them. CDR3 coding DNA: TGTGCCAGTAGTATCGCAGAGGGGACCCAGTACTTC. Its translation: CASSIAEGTQYF.

This chain connects TRBV21-1 to TRBJ2-6; the DNA was not compared with TRBD1, the D call given in the table. TRBV21-1 is described as a pseudogene. The CDR3 spans 19 residues. The CDR3 protein is CASSKGNTGVVSGANVLTF. The CDR3 nucleotides are TGTGCCAGCAGCAAGGGGAATACAGGGGTCGTCTCTGGGGCCAACGTCCTGACTTTC.

This chain uses TRBV7-2 with TRBJ2-1, with 10 bases that match TRBD2. The CDR3 loop spans 15 amino acids. Germline lookup yields CDR1 SGHTA and CDR2 FQGNSA. V lost 5 bases to trimming and J lost 5 bases; unmatched junction nucleotides: 6. CDR3 in amino acids: CASSIGLAEDNEQFF. The DNA for the CDR3 is TGTGCCAGCAGCATTGGACTAGCGGAGGACAATGAGCAGTTCTTC.

This clone was detected a few times. The V gene is TRBV7-2, the J gene TRBJ2-7; a weak D match, TRBD1 (6 bases). This CDR3 has 14 amino acids. V shed 3 bases and J shed 2 bases, with 11 bases lying between them. Germline V gene lookup returns CDR1 SGHTA and CDR2 FQGNSA. DNA of the CDR3: TGTGCCAGCAGCTTCAGGGGCCGCACCTACGAGCAGTACTTC. As protein: CASSFRGRTYEQYF.

This clone was detected only a few times. The V and J genes are TRBV5-6 and TRBJ2-1; 10 bases agree with TRBD2. The CDR3 covers 14 residues. The trim removed 7 bases at V and 10 bases at J, leaving 11 bases unmatched. Germline CDR1 reads SGHDT; CDR2 reads YYEEEE. The CDR3 loop is CASQLAGPLGEQFF. DNA for the CDR3: TGTGCCAGCCAACTAGCGGGACCTCTCGGGGAGCAGTTCTTC.

The genes are TRBV7-2 and TRBJ2-2; tentative D call: TRBD1 (6 bases). The CDR3 covers 18 residues. The V gene's germline CDR1 is SGHTA and CDR2 FQGNSA. V lost 4 bases and J 1 base, leaving 19 bases between the germline ends. The CDR3 sequence is CASSSPRGGPRNTGELFF. CDR3 in DNA: TGTGCCAGCAGCTCACCGAGAGGGGGACCTAGGAACACCGGGGAGCTGTTTTTT.

This clone was picked up a small number of times. This sequence joins TRBV27 and TRBJ2-1, with 7 bases aligning to TRBD2. V gave up 7 bases and J gave up 2 bases; unmatched junction bases: 5. This CDR3 contains 14 residues. Germline V gene data show CDR1 as MNHEY and CDR2 as SMNVEV (reference sequence). The CDR3 is CASKGTNAYNEQFF. The CDR3 coding sequence is TGTGCCAGCAAGGGGACTAACGCCTACAATGAGCAGTTCTTC.

This chain uses TRBV4-1 with TRBJ1-5; 7 bases fit TRBD1. The CDR3 totals 15 residues. The trim removed 4 bases at V and 4 bases at J, leaving 7 bases unmatched. The germline V gene encodes CDR1 MGHRA and CDR2 YSYEKL. This CDR3 is CASSLSGTENQPQHF. The CDR3 nucleotides are TGCGCCAGCAGCCTATCCGGGACAGAGAATCAGCCCCAGCATTTT.

The V gene is TRBV7-3, the J gene TRBJ2-5; 9 bases agree with TRBD2. CDR1 and CDR2 (germline): SGHTA, FQGTGA. Trimming at V came to 4 bases and at J to 5 bases, leaving 8 bases not matched to a gene. The CDR3 is made up of 15 amino acids. CDR3 nucleotide sequence: TGTGCCAGCAGCTCCAGTAGCGGGAGCGGCGAGACCCAGTACTTC. This encodes CASSSSSGSGETQYF.

The DNA of the CDR3 is TGTGCCAGCAGACTCCCGGGACAGGGAATCGGGCACACCATATATTTT. Encoded protein: CASRLPGQGIGHTIYF. V and J are TRBV6-6 and TRBJ1-3; TRBD1 matches 9 bases. Germline CDR1 is MNHNY and CDR2 is SVGAGI (reference sequence). This CDR3 has 16 residues. The junction had 14 bases not matched to a gene; V was cut back by 6 bases and J by 8 bases.

This clone was observed a few times. This chain connects TRBV7-2 to TRBJ2-4; D not resolved. V shed 4 bases and J shed 3 bases, with 16 bases lying between them. This CDR3 region has 16 residues. Germline V gene data show CDR1 as SGHTA and CDR2 as FQGNSA. The DNA of the CDR3 is TGTGCCAGCAGCTCCCGCTACATTGCGGACAAAAACATTCAGTACTTC. This codes for CASSSRYIADKNIQYF.

In its sample, this clone was seen a few times. The chain links TRBV7-2 to TRBJ1-2; D gene unclear. CDR3 size: 13 residues. Between the trimmed V and J ends, which lost 5 bases and 8 bases, there was a span of 15 bases. CDR1 is SGHTA and CDR2 is FQGNSA in the germline V gene. The CDR3 DNA reads TGTGCCAGCAGCCCAGAAGCGCATCACGGCTACACCTTC. It yields the protein CASSPEAHHGYTF. Full variable domain (missing parts from reference TRBV7-2 and TRBJ1-2): GAGVSQSPSNKVTEKGKDVELRCDPISGHTALYWYRQSLGQGLEFLIYFQGNSAPDKSGLPSDRFSAERTGGSVSTLTIQRTQQEDSAVYLCASSPEAHHGYTFGSGTRLTVV.

This clone is categorized as medium-sized. The chain joins TRBV10-2 to TRBJ2-1; possible D gene TRBD1, 6 bases. V was trimmed by 4 bases and J by 0 bases, leaving 10 bases between them. The germline V gene encodes CDR1 WSHSY and CDR2 SAAADI. This CDR3 is 15 amino acids long. CDR3 sequence reads: CASSGTRGSYNEQFF. The CDR3 DNA reads TGCGCCAGCAGTGGAACCAGGGGCTCCTACAATGAGCAGTTCTTC.

This clone was seen a few times. The chain employs TRBV5-1 and TRBJ2-7; D not certain. There are 15 residues in the CDR3. Germline CDR1 reads SGHRS; CDR2 reads YFSETQ. Trimming stripped 0 bases from V and 0 bases from J, with 10 bases between. The CDR3 DNA reads TGCGCCAGCAGCTTGGATCTAGTCCCCTCCTACGAGCAGTACTTC. This gives the protein CASSLDLVPSYEQYF.

The chain combines TRBV28 with TRBJ1-2, with D possibly matching TRBD1 (5 bases). Between the trimmed V and J ends, which lost 6 bases and 6 bases, there was a span of 11 bases. The CDR3 is made up of 12 amino acids. Germline V gives CDR1 MDHEN, CDR2 SYDVKM. The CDR3 reads CASRWGDNGYTF. DNA of the CDR3: TGTGCCAGCAGGTGGGGGGATAATGGCTACACCTTC.

This clone was observed a single time. This chain joins TRBV4-2 and TRBJ2-7; D might be TRBD1 (7 bases). CDR1 and CDR2 (germline): LGHNA, YNFKEQ. The CDR3 consists of 14 residues. The V and J ends lost 1 base and 7 bases respectively, with 14 bases between them. For the CDR3, the DNA is TGTGCCAGCAGCCAAGGCGGAGGGGGCGAAGAGCAGTACTTC. Amino acids: CASSQGGGGEEQYF.